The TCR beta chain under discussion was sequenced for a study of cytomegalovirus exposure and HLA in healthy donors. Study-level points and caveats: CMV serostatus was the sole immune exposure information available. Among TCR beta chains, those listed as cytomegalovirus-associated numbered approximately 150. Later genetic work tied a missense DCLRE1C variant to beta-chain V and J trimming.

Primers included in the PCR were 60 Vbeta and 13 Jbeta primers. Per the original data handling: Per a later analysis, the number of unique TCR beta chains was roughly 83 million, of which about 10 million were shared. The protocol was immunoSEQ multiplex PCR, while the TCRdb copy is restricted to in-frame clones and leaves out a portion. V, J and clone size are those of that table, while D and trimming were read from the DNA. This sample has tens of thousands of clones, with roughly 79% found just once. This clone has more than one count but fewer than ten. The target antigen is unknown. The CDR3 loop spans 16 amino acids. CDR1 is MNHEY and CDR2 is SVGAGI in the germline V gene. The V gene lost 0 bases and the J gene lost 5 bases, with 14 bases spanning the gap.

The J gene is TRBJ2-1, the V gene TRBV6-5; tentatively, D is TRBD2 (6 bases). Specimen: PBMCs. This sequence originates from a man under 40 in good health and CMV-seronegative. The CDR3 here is CASSYSRRAVDNEQFF. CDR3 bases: TGTGCCAGCAGTTACTCGCGGAGGGCCGTCGACAATGAGCAGTTCTTC.